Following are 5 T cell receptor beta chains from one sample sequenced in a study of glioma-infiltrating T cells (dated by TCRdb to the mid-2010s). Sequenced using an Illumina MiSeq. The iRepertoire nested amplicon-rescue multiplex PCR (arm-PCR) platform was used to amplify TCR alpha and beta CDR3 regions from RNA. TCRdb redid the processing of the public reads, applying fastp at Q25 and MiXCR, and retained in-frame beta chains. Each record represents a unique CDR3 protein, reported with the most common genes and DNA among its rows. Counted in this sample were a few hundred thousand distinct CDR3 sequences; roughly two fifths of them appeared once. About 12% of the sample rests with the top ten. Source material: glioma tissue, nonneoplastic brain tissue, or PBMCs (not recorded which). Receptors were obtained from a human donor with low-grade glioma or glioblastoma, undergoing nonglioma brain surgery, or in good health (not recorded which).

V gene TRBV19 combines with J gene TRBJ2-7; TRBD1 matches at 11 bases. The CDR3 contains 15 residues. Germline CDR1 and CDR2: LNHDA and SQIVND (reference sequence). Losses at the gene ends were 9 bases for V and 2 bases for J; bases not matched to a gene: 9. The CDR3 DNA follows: TGTGCCAGCAAATGGACAGGGGGCGAAGCCTACGAGCAGTACTTC. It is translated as CASKWTGGEAYEQYF.

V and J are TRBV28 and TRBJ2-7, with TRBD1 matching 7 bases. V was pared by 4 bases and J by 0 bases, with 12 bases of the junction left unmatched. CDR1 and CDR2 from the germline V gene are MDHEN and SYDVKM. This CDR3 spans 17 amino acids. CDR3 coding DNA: TGTGCCAGCAGTTCTCCGACGGGGACAGTGAGCTCCTACGAGCAGTACTTC. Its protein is CASSSPTGTVSSYEQYF.

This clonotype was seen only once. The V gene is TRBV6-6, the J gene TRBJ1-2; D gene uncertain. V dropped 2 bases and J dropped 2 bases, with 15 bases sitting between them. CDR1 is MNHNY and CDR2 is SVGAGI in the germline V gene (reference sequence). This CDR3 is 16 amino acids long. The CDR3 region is CASSYHEGVGNYGYTF. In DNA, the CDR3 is TGTGCCAGCAGTTACCACGAAGGCGTAGGGAACTATGGCTACACCTTC.

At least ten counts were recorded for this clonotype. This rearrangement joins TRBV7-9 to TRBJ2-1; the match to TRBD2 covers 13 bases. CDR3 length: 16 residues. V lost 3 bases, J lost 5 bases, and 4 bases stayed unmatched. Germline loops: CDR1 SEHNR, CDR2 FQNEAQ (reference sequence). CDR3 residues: CASSFQGTSGNNEQFF. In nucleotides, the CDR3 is TGTGCCAGCAGCTTCCAAGGGACTAGCGGGAACAATGAGCAGTTCTTC.

For the CDR3, the DNA is TGCGCCAGCAACCATGCCTTAAGAGGGCGCCGCGATCAGCCCCAGCATTTT. Translated: CASNHALRGRRDQPQHF. The V gene is TRBV4-1, the J gene TRBJ1-5; D uncertain. The germline V and J ends were trimmed by 7 bases and 5 bases, with 24 bases remaining between them. The CDR3 runs to 17 residues. CDR1 and CDR2 (germline): MGHRA, YSYEKL.